Sequencing of this TCR beta chain was carried out in a study of shared clonotypes between healthy human individuals. Study context: A couple of women and a few men aged 18 to 49 made up the donors.

The naive CD8 subset, CD45RO-negative cells positively selected for CCR7, excluded terminally differentiated effector memory CD45RA+ cells. Looked up from germline, CDR1 is PRHDT and CDR2 is FYEKMQ (reference sequence). V lost 2 bases and J lost 5, with 15 bases in between. The CDR3 has 15 amino acids. For this clone: What it binds is not known.

Running of the assay took place at deep level. Produced via immunoSEQ multiplex PCR; TCRdb's table is partial and in-frame only. The data hold 700,000 to 950,000 clones, with 96% observed a single time. Study-wide results and limits: Naive subsets tended to show greater estimated richness than memory subsets.

The chain is built from TRBV13 and TRBJ1-2; D not certain. This TCR came from a man aged 25-45 years in good health. Sequenced material: naive CD8+ T cells sorted from blood. The CDR3 is CASSLSSETIYGYTF. CDR3 nucleotide sequence: TGTGCCAGCAGCTTATCGAGCGAAACTATTTATGGCTACACCTTC.